The 12 T cell receptor beta chains below come from one sample, sequenced in a study of Ad26.COV2.S vaccination and SARS-CoV-2 variants. Some clones are missing from TCRdb's copy, which holds only in-frame ones; the method was immunoSEQ multiplex PCR. The data hold 300,000 to 500,000 clones, with about 85% observed a single time. Treatment defined: about 20 received Ad26.COV2.S at low or high dose, single or two shots; about 5 received placebo; per-sample allocation not given. All samples were drawn on day 63, counting from the first vaccine or placebo injection. Sequenced here: peripheral blood, sampled in a trial of Ad26.COV2.S vaccine versus placebo. The source of these receptors is a person between 18 and 65 years old who received the Ad26.COV2.S COVID-19 vaccine or a placebo.

The chain couples TRBV15 to TRBJ1-2, with D unclear. Trimming removed 2 bases at V and 3 bases at J, with 13 bases between. The CDR3 consists of 15 residues. Germline V CDR1 and CDR2: LNHNV, YYDKDF (reference sequence). CDR3: CATSRNREGYYGYTF. The CDR3 nucleotides read TGTGCCACCAGCAGAAATAGGGAGGGTTACTATGGCTACACCTTC. Complete variable domain (other parts from reference TRBV15 and TRBJ1-2): DAMVIQNPRYQVTQFGKPVTLSCSQTLNHNVMYWYQQKSSQAPKLLFHYYDKDFNNEADTPDNFQSRRPNTSFCFLDIRSPGLGDTAMYLCATSRNREGYYGYTFGSGTRLTVV.

To note about this clone: The sample contains more than one DNA sequence encoding this CDR3. The chain couples TRBV3-1 (or the pseudogene TRBV3-2) to TRBJ2-7; D unclear. Per the germline V gene, CDR1 is LGHDT and CDR2 is YNNKEL (reference sequence). The CDR3 covers 14 residues. The V and J ends lost 1 base and 0 bases respectively, with 7 bases between them. The CDR3 spells CASSQAGSSYEQYF. CDR3 in DNA: TGTGCCAGCAGCCAAGCGGGCAGCTCCTACGAGCAGTACTTC.

A few counts support this clone. The V call is TRBV2, the J call TRBJ2-5, with TRBD2 matching over 12 bases. Germline trimming cut 3 bases from V and 2 bases from J; bases unmatched to any gene: 10. The CDR3 runs 18 residues. Germline-derived CDR1 and CDR2 are SNHLY and FYNNEI. CDR3: CASSEMASGGADQETQYF. The CDR3 nucleotides are TGTGCCAGCAGTGAGATGGCTAGCGGGGGGGCGGATCAAGAGACCCAGTACTTC.

The rearrangement joins TRBV12-5 to TRBJ2-5; TRBD1 agrees at 8 bases. From germline, CDR1 is LGHNT and CDR2 FRNRAP. The CDR3 has 14 residues. The V and J ends lost 3 bases and 1 base, in that order; junction bases with no gene match: 1. The CDR3 loop reads CASGLGTGQETQYF. Written as DNA, the CDR3 is TGTGCTAGTGGTTTAGGGACAGGCCAAGAGACCCAGTACTTC.

The chain carries TRBV9 and TRBJ2-2, with D possibly matching TRBD1 (6 bases). CDR3 size: 17 residues. The V end was cut by 3 bases, the J end by 4 bases, with 19 bases between. Looked up from germline, CDR1 is SGDLS and CDR2 is YYNGEE. CDR3 DNA sequence: TGTGCCAGCAGCGACGTTCTGGGGGACATGGGCACCGGGGAGCTGTTTTTT. It specifies CASSDVLGDMGTGELFF.

This clone was observed a handful of times. This chain joins TRBV9 and TRBJ1-6, with TRBD1 identical over 9 bases. The germline gives CDR1 SGDLS, CDR2 YYNGEE. V gave up 0 bases and J gave up 10 bases; unmatched junction bases: 5. The CDR3 runs to 15 residues. Here the CDR3 reads CASSVGTGVGSPLHF. The CDR3 bases are TGTGCCAGCAGCGTAGGGACAGGGGTCGGATCACCCCTCCACTTT.

The V and J genes are TRBV5-4 and TRBJ2-1; no definite D call. Trimming shortened V by 3 bases and J by 7 bases, and 11 bases separated the two germline ends. Looked up from germline, CDR1 is SGHNT and CDR2 is YYREEE (reference sequence). The CDR3 has 13 amino acids. As DNA, the CDR3 is TGTGCCAGCAGCTCTCCACCAAGAAATGAGCAGTTCTTC. Its translation is CASSSPPRNEQFF.

The rearrangement uses TRBV11-3 and TRBJ2-1; 9 positions match TRBD1. Trimming removed 4 bases from V and 14 bases from J; junction bases left unmatched: 6. Germline CDR1 and CDR2: SGHNT and YENEEA. The CDR3 loop spans 12 amino acids. The CDR3 bases are TGTGCCAGCAGCTCATCACAGGGGGCAAAGTTCTTC. Translated: CASSSSQGAKFF.

The chain has TRBV2 and TRBJ1-1; D call uncertain. V lost 1 base, J lost 6 bases, and 15 bases lay in between. Germline V gene sequence: CDR1 SNHLY, CDR2 FYNNEI. The CDR3 consists of 15 residues. For the CDR3, the DNA is TGTGCCAGCAGTGAAGTTGGACCCCGAACGGCTGAAGCTTTCTTT. Its translation: CASSEVGPRTAEAFF.

V gene TRBV7-2 combines with J gene TRBJ1-1, with TRBD1 identical over 9 bases. Per germline, CDR1 SGHTA and CDR2 FQGNSA. The V gene end was trimmed by 4 bases and the J gene end by 6 bases; junction bases not matched to a gene: 3. CDR3 length: 13 amino acids. In nucleotides, the CDR3 is TGTGCCAGCAGCTGGACAGGGGACGCTGAAGCTTTCTTT. Protein sequence: CASSWTGDAEAFF.

This chain joins TRBV13 and TRBJ2-1; no definite D call. From germline, CDR1 is PRHDT and CDR2 FYEKMQ (reference sequence). The CDR3 runs to 15 residues. Trimming pared 5 bases from V and 1 base from J, leaving 12 bases between. In DNA, the CDR3 is TGTGCCAGCAGCCCCTCCCAGCTTTCCTACAATGAGCAGTTCTTC. It translates to CASSPSQLSYNEQFF.

The chain carries TRBV7-2 and TRBJ2-7; 8 bases line up with TRBD2. The CDR3 has 14 amino acids. Germline trimming cut 7 bases from V and 2 bases from J; bases unmatched to any gene: 7. From germline, CDR1 is SGHTA and CDR2 FQGNSA. The CDR3 reads CASTQPGGAYEQYF. The CDR3 coding sequence is TGTGCCAGCACCCAACCGGGGGGGGCCTACGAGCAGTACTTC.